This TCR beta chain originates from a study of T-cell reconstitution after alpha-beta-depleted transplantation in children. A TCRbeta library incorporating unique molecular identifiers was prepared. Using its own MiXCR run on the PCR reads, TCRdb lists one record per CDR3 protein. The top ten hold under 6% of the sample, which has roughly 790,000 distinct CDR3 sequences, around 17% seen once. Germline loops: CDR1 ENHRY, CDR2 SYGVKD. The V and J ends lost 11 bases and 8 bases respectively, with 9 bases between them. The CDR3 contains 9 residues. Study findings and constraints: Expanded graft clones, several hundred of them, were reportedly the source of alpha-beta T cells about two months after transplant. Surviving recipient T cells and thymic progenitors accounted for the high day-60 TCRbeta diversity observed in some patients.

This clonotype occurred a few times. The target antigen is unknown. V usage is TRBV10-3 and J usage is TRBJ1-2; D is ambiguous. The starting material was PBMCs, mostly from graft donor cells, obtained 360 days after TCRalphabeta/CD19-depleted stem cell transplant. This sequence was found in a male patient between 10 and 17 years old who had a stem cell transplant for acute lymphoblastic leukemia, so the T cells may come from the graft donor. CDR3 region: CAAGEGYTF. The CDR3 DNA is TGTGCCGCAGGAGAAGGCTACACCTTC.